This TCR beta chain appears in the sequencing data of a study of spatial heterogeneity in lung cancer. Study-level results: Counts that tracked tumor mutation counts were those of expanded intratumoral alpha and beta TCRs.

V lost 3 bases, J lost 8 bases, and 0 bases stayed unmatched. CDR1 is LNHDA, CDR2 SQIVND, per germline (reference sequence). This CDR3 is built from 12 residues. A single record per CDR3 protein comes from TCRdb applying MiXCR to the 5' RACE reads. There are fewer than 15,000 distinct CDR3 sequences in the sample; about 3.2% occur only once, and 17% lies in the top ten. In its sample, this clonotype was seen a few times. Its antigen is as yet unknown. Specified time point: sample taken at primary tumor resection. The sequence was obtained from a male donor with early-stage non-small cell lung cancer. V is TRBV19 and J is TRBJ2-1; TRBD2 agrees at 8 bases. The sequencing here drew on lung tumor tissue, taken at surgery. The CDR3 here is CASSIGGDEQFF. The CDR3 nucleotides read TGTGCCAGTAGTATCGGGGGGGATGAGCAGTTCTTC.